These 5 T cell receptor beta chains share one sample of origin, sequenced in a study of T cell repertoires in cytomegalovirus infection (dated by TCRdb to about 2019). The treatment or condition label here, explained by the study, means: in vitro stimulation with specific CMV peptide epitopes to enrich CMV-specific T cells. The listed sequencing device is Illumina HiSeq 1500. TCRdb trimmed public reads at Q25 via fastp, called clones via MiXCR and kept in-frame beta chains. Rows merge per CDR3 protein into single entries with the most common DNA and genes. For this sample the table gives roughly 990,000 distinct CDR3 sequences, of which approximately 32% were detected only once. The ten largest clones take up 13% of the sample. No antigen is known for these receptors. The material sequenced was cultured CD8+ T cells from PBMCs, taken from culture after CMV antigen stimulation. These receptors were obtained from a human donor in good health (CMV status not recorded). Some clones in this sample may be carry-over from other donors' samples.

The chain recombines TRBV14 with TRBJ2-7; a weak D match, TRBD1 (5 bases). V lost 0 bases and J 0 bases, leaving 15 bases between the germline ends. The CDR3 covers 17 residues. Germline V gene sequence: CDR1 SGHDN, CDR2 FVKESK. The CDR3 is CASSQDFSDSLSYEQYV. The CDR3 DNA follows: TGTGCCAGCAGCCAAGACTTTTCCGACAGTCTCTCCTACGAGCAGTACGTC.

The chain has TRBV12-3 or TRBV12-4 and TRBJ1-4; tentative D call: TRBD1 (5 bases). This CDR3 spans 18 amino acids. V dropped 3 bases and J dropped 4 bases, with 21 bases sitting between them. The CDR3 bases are TGTGCCAGCAGTTTTTTTTTCGGGGGTGAAGTTATTAATGAAAAACTGTTTTTT. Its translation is CASSFFFGGEVINEKLFF.

In DNA form, the CDR3 reads TGCGCCAGCAGCCCCACTACGGGTAGCAATCAGCCCCAGCATTTT. Its translation is CASSPTTGSNQPQHF. This sequence joins TRBV4-1 and TRBJ1-5; no definite D call. CDR1 and CDR2 (germline): MGHRA, YSYEKL. The CDR3 is 15 residues long. V lost 4 bases and J 0 bases, leaving 10 bases between the germline ends.

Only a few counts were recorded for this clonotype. The CDR3 loop reads CASSYYVAGDEQYF. As DNA, the CDR3 is TGTGCCAGCAGTTACTACGTGGCGGGGGACGAGCAGTACTTC. The chain uses TRBV6-5 and TRBJ2-7; TRBD2 matches at 7 bases. Germline CDR1 is MNHEY and CDR2 is SVGAGI. With 1 base clipped from V and 5 bases from J, the junction kept 5 bases outside the gene matches. CDR3 size: 14 residues.

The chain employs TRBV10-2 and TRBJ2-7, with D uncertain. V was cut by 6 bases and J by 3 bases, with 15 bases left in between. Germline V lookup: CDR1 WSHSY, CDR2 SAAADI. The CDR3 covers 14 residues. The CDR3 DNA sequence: TGCGCCAGCAGCGACACTCGTAGGGACTACGAGCAGTACTTC. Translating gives CASSDTRRDYEQYF.